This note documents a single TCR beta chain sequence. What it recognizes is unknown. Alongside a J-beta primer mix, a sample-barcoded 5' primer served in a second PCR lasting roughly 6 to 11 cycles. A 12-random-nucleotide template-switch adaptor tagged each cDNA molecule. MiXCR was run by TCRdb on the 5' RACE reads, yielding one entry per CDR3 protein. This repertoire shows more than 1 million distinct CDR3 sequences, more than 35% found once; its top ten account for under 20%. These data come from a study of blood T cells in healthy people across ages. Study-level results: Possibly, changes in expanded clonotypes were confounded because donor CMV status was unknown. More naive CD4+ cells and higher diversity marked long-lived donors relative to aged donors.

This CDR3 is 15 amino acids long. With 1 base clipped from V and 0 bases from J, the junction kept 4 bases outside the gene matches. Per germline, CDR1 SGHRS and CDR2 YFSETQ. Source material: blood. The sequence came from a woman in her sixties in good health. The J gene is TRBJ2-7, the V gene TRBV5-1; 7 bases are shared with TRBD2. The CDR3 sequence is CASSLFGGSSYEQYF. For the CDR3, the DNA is TGCGCCAGCAGCTTGTTCGGCGGGAGCTCCTACGAGCAGTACTTC.